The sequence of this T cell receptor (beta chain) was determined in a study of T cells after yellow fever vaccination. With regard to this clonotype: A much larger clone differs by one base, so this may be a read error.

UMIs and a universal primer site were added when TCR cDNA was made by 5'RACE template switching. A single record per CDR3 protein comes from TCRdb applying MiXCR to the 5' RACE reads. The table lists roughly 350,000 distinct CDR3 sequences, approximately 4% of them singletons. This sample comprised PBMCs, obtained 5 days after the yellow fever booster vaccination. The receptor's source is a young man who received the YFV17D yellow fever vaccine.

CDR3 sequence reads: CASSEQEGTEAFF. DNA for the CDR3: TGTGCCAGCAGTGAACAGGAAGGCACTGAAGCTTTCTTT. The gene calls are TRBV6-1 and TRBJ1-1, with unresolved D. Germline V gives CDR1 MNHNS, CDR2 SASEGT. This CDR3 has 13 amino acids. V dropped 2 bases and J dropped 4 bases, with 8 bases sitting between them.